The entry below gives a single TCR beta chain sequence along with its context. Its target is unknown. This sample was included in a study of T cell repertoires in cytomegalovirus infection. Across the whole study: Indications of both CMV infection and matching HLA type were provided by public TCR beta signatures. Study-level results: There were carriers of CMV plus the relevant HLA, and cumulative public TCR beta family frequency identified them. Clonotype analysis showed dominance of the ex vivo response by HLA-C-restricted CMV-specific TCR beta clonotypes.

TCRdb reanalysed the reads using MiXCR and keeps one entry per CDR3 protein. Seen here are around 530,000 distinct CDR3 sequences, around 27% observed once, and the top ten hold less than 15%. With V trimmed by 5 bases and J by 8 bases, 8 bases remained unmatched. Germline CDR1 is MNHGY and CDR2 is SAAAGT. The CDR3 is 13 residues long. Input material: PBMCs. The TCR comes from a human donor in good health (CMV status not recorded). Some clones in this sample may be carry-over from other donors' samples. This sequence joins TRBV6-8 and TRBJ1-2, with 7 bases fitting TRBD1. CDR3 in amino acids: CASSPGRGGGYTF. CDR3 bases: TGTGCCAGCAGTCCGGGCAGGGGGGGGGGCTACACCTTC.